The 12 T cell receptor beta chains presented below share a single source sample, sequenced in a study of cytomegalovirus exposure and HLA in healthy donors. PCR involved 60 Vbeta and 13 Jbeta primers. Assay used: immunoSEQ multiplex PCR; TCRdb lists only in-frame clones, some missing. Of roughly 150,000 clones in the sample, roughly 80% were seen once. Sequenced sample: PBMCs. The receptors derive from a man in his forties or fifties in good health and CMV-seropositive.

The rearrangement links TRBV7-3 to TRBJ1-5; D possibly corresponds to TRBD1 (6 bases). The V gene lost 2 bases and the J gene lost 4 bases, with 9 bases spanning the gap. The germline V gene encodes CDR1 SGHTA and CDR2 FQGTGA. This CDR3 region has 14 residues. In nucleotides, the CDR3 is TGTGCCAGCAGCTTAGCCAGGGGTAATCAGCCCCAGCATTTT. Its protein is CASSLARGNQPQHF.

The J gene is TRBJ2-1, the V gene TRBV10-3; 9 positions agree with TRBD2. This CDR3 region has 15 residues. Germline V gene data show CDR1 as ENHRY and CDR2 as SYGVKD. The V and J ends lost 6 bases and 6 bases, in that order; junction bases with no gene match: 9. The CDR3 region is CAIRTSGGTRNEQFF. DNA for the CDR3: TGTGCCATCAGAACAAGCGGGGGGACGCGCAATGAGCAGTTCTTC.

The chain employs TRBV2 and TRBJ1-1, with D possibly being TRBD1 (6 bases). The V end was cut by 6 bases, the J end by 5 bases, with 13 bases between. The CDR3 is 13 residues long. Germline CDR1 reads SNHLY; CDR2 reads FYNNEI. CDR3 bases: TGTGCCAGCAGGGTCGAGGGGGAGACTGAAGCTTTCTTT. This translates into CASRVEGETEAFF. Full variable domain (missing parts from reference TRBV2 and TRBJ1-1): EPEVTQTPSHQVTQMGQEVILRCVPISNHLYFYWYRQILGQKVEFLVSFYNNEISEKSEIFDDQFSVERPDGSNFTLKIRSTKLEDSAMYFCASRVEGETEAFFGQGTRLTVV.

This clone was seen just once. The V gene is TRBV7-6, the J gene TRBJ2-3; the D is unclear. The ends were cut back, 2 bases at V and 1 base at J, with 7 bases in the middle. Germline lookup yields CDR1 SGHVS and CDR2 FNYEAQ. The length of the CDR3 is 14 residues. The DNA for the CDR3 is TGTGCCAGCAGCTTATCTTCCGGCACAGATACGCAGTATTTT. This sequence encodes CASSLSSGTDTQYF.

The rearrangement joins TRBV4-2 to TRBJ2-1; D unresolved. The CDR3 runs to 16 residues. Germline-derived CDR1 and CDR2 are LGHNA and YNFKEQ. Trimming left V 0 bases short and J 3 bases short, with 12 bases between. CDR3 protein: CASSQDPVSSYNEQFF. The CDR3 nucleotides are TGTGCCAGCAGCCAAGACCCAGTCTCTAGCTACAATGAGCAGTTCTTC.

This rearrangement joins TRBV5-4 to TRBJ1-3, with TRBD1 as a possible D gene (6 bases). Looked up from germline, CDR1 is SGHNT and CDR2 is YYREEE (reference sequence). This CDR3 comprises 15 residues. Trimming removed 4 bases from V and 0 bases from J, with 11 bases in between. The CDR3 is CASSGGQTSGNTIYF. CDR3 nucleotides: TGTGCCAGCAGCGGGGGACAAACCTCTGGAAACACCATATATTTT. The full variable domain, completed using reference TRBV5-4 and TRBJ1-3, is ETGVTQSPTHLIKTRGQQVTLRCSSQSGHNTVSWYQQALGQGPQFIFQYYREEENGRGNFPPRFSGLQFPNYSSELNVNALELDDSALYLCASSGGQTSGNTIYFGEGSWLTVV.

V gene TRBV19 combines with J gene TRBJ1-2; D remains ambiguous. The CDR3 has 18 amino acids. V gave up 3 bases and J gave up 2 bases, with 22 bases separating them. CDR1 LNHDA and CDR2 SQIVND come from the germline V gene (reference sequence). DNA of the CDR3: TGTGCCAGTAGTATTGATCGGGATGTAACAAGGCTCAACTATGGCTACACCTTC. Amino acids: CASSIDRDVTRLNYGYTF.

This sequence joins TRBV29-1 and TRBJ2-3; D might be TRBD2 (5 bases). Trimming removed 4 bases from V and 0 bases from J, with 14 bases in between. This CDR3 region has 15 residues. Germline CDR1 and CDR2: SQVTM and ANQGSEA. This CDR3 reads CSVGGRRISTDTQYF. The CDR3 nucleotides read TGCAGCGTTGGTGGGAGACGGATTAGCACAGATACGCAGTATTTT.

The chain employs TRBV7-8 and TRBJ1-2, with 8 bases matching TRBD1. CDR1 is SGHVS and CDR2 is FQNEAQ in the germline V gene. The length of the CDR3 is 14 residues. V shed 4 bases and J 6 bases; nucleotides not matched to a gene: 7. The CDR3 reads CASSSRTGSNGYTF. As DNA, the CDR3 is TGTGCCAGCAGCTCTAGGACAGGGTCGAATGGCTACACCTTC.

The rearrangement joins TRBV18 to TRBJ2-1; D is uncertain. Trimming took 3 bases from V and 3 from J, leaving 6 bases between them. The germline CDR1 and CDR2 sequences are KGHSH and LQKENI. CDR3 length equals 13 residues. As DNA, the CDR3 is TGTGCCAGCTCACCGAACTTCTACAATGAGCAGTTCTTC. Encoded protein: CASSPNFYNEQFF.

The rearrangement uses TRBV5-6 and TRBJ1-1; a possible D gene is TRBD1 (6 bases). V dropped 4 bases and J dropped 5 bases, with 15 bases sitting between them. This CDR3 comprises 14 residues. Germline-derived CDR1 and CDR2 are SGHDT and YYEEEE. CDR3 region: CASSALPGATEAFF. CDR3 bases: TGTGCCAGCAGCGCGCTGCCAGGGGCAACTGAAGCTTTCTTT.

The rearrangement links TRBV6-5 to TRBJ1-2; 11 bases line up with TRBD1. Trimming removed 2 bases from V and 8 bases from J; junction bases left unmatched: 10. The germline gives CDR1 MNHEY, CDR2 SVGAGI. CDR3 length: 16 residues. Here the CDR3 reads CASSYRTGGVAVGYTF. In DNA form, the CDR3 reads TGTGCCAGCAGTTACCGGACAGGGGGCGTCGCAGTCGGCTACACCTTC.